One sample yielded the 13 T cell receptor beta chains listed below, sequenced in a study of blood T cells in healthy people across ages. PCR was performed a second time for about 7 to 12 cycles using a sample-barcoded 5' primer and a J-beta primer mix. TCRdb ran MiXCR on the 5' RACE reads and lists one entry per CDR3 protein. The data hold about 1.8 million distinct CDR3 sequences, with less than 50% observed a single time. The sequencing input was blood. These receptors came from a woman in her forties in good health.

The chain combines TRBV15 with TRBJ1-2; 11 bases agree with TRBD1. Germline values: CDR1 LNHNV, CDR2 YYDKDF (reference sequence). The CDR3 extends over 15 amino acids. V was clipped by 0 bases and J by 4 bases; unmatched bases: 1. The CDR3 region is CATSREGTGGYGYTF. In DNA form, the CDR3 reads TGTGCCACCAGCAGAGAGGGGACAGGGGGCTATGGCTACACCTTC.

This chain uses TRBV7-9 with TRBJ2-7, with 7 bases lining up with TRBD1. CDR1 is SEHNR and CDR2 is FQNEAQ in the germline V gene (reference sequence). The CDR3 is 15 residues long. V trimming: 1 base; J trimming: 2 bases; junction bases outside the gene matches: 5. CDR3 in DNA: TGTGCCAGCAGCTTAGTGAGACAGGGAACCTACGAGCAGTACTTC. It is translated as CASSLVRQGTYEQYF.

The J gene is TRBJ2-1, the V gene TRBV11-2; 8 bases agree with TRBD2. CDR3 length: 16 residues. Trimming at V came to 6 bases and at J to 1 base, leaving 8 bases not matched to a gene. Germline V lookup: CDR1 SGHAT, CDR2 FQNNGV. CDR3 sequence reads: CASRPIAGTSYNEQFF. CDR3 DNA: TGTGCCAGCAGACCAATAGCGGGGACGTCCTACAATGAGCAGTTCTTC.

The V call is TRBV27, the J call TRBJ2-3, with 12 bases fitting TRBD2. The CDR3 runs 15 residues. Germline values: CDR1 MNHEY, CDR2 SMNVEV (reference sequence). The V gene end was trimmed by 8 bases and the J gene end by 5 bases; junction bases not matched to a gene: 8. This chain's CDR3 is CASQLTSGGLDTQYF. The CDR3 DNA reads TGTGCCAGCCAACTGACTAGCGGGGGATTAGATACGCAGTATTTT.

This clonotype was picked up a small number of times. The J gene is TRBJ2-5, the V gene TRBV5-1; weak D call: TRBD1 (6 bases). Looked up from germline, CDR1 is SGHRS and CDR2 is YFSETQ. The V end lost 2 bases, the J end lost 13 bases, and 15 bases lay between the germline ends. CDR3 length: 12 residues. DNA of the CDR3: TGCGCCAGCAGCTTTTCAGGGGAATCCCTGTACTTC. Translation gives CASSFSGESLYF.

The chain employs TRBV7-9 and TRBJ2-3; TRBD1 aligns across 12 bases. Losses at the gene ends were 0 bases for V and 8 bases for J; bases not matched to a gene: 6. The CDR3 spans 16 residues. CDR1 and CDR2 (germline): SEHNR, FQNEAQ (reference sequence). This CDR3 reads CASSLASGTGGGTQYF. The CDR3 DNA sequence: TGTGCCAGCAGCTTAGCGTCCGGGACAGGGGGCGGTACGCAGTATTTT.

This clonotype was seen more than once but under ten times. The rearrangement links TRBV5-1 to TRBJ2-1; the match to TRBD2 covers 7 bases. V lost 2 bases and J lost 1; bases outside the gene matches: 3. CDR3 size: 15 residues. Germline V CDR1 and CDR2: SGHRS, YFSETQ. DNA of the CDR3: TGCGCCAGCAGCTTTTACGGGGGGTCCTACAATGAGCAGTTCTTC. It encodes CASSFYGGSYNEQFF.

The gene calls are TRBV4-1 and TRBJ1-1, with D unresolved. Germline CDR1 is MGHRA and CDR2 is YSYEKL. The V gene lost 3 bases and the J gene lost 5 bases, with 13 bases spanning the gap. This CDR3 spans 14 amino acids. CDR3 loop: CASSQIGRITEAFF. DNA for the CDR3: TGCGCCAGCAGCCAGATCGGACGGATAACTGAAGCTTTCTTT.

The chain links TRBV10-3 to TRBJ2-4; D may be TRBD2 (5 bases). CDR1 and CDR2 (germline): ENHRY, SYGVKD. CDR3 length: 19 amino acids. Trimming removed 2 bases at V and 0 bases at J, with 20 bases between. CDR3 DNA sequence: TGTGCCATCAGTGAGGATAAGCGGACGGCGAGCCTAGCCAAAAACATTCAGTACTTC. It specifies CAISEDKRTASLAKNIQYF.

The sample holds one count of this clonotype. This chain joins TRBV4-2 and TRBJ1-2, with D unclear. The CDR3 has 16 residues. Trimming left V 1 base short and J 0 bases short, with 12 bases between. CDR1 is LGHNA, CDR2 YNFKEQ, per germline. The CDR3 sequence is CASSQVATAANYGYTF. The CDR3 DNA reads TGTGCCAGCAGCCAAGTTGCGACTGCTGCTAACTATGGCTACACCTTC.

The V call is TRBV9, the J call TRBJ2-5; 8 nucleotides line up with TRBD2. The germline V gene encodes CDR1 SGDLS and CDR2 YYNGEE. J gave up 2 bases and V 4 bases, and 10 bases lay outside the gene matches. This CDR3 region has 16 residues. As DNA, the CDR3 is TGTGCCAGCAGCCCCATCGGGGGGGGAACTCAAGAGACCCAGTACTTC. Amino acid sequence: CASSPIGGGTQETQYF.

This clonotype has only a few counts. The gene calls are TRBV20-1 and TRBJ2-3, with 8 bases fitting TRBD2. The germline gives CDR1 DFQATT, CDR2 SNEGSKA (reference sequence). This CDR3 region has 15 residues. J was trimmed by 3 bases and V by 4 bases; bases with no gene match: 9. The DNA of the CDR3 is TGCAGTGCTACCGGACTAGCAGGGCCGACAGATACGCAGTATTTT. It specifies CSATGLAGPTDTQYF.

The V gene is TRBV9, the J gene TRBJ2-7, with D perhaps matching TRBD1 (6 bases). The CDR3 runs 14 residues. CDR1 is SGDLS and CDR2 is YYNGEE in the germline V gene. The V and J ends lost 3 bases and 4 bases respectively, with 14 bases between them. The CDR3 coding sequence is TGTGCCAGCAGCGCCGCCGGGACAACTTACGAGCAGTACTTC. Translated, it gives CASSAAGTTYEQYF.